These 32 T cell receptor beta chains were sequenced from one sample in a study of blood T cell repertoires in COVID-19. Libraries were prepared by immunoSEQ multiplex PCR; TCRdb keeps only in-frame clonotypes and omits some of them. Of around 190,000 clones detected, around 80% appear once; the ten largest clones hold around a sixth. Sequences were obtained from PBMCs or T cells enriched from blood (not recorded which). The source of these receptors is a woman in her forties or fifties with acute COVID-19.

The CDR3 nucleotides are TGTGCCAGCAGCTGGCCTAGCGGGGGAGGAGATACGCAGTATTTT. Protein product: CASSWPSGGGDTQYF. V and J are TRBV5-4 and TRBJ2-3, with TRBD2 matching 10 bases. The CDR3 extends over 15 amino acids. V trimming: 3 bases; J trimming: 5 bases; junction bases outside the gene matches: 6. Germline lookup yields CDR1 SGHNT and CDR2 YYREEE (reference sequence).

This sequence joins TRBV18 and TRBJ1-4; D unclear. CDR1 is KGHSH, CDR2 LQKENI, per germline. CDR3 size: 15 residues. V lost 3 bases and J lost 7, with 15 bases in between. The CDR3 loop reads CASSPVGRSTEKLFF. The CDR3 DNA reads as TGTGCCAGCTCACCGGTTGGGAGGTCGACTGAAAAACTGTTTTTT.

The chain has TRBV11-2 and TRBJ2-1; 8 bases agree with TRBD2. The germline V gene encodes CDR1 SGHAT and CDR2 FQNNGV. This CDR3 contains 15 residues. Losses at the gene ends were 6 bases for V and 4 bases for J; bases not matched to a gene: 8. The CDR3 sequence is CASRQIAGIYNEQFF. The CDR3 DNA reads TGTGCCAGCAGACAGATAGCGGGAATATACAATGAGCAGTTCTTC.

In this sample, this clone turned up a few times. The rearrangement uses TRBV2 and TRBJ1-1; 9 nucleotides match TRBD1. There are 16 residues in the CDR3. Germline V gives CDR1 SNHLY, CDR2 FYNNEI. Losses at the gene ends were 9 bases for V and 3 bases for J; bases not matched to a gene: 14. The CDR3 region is CARKGITGGADTEAFF. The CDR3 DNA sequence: TGTGCCAGGAAGGGGATAACAGGGGGCGCGGACACTGAAGCTTTCTTT.

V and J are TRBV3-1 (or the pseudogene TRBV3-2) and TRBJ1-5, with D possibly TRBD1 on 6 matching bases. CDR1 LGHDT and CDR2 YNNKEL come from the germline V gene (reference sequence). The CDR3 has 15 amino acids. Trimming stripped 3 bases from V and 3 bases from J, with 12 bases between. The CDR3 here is CASSQWQGFNQPQHF. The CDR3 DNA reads TGTGCCAGCAGCCAGTGGCAGGGGTTCAATCAGCCCCAGCATTTT.

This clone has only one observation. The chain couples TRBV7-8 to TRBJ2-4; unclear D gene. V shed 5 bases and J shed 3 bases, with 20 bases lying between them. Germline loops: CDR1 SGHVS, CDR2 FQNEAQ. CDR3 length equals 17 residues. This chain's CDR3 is CASSQVPDEIVKNIQYF. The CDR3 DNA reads TGTGCCAGCAGCCAGGTCCCGGATGAGATAGTCAAAAACATTCAGTACTTC.

The CDR3 protein is CASSPDRVRNYGYTF. CDR3 bases: TGTGCCAGCAGCCCCGACAGGGTCAGAAACTATGGCTACACCTTC. The genes are TRBV27 and TRBJ1-2, with 7 nucleotides matching TRBD1. V was pared by 6 bases and J by 2 bases, with 9 bases of the junction left unmatched. Per germline, CDR1 MNHEY and CDR2 SMNVEV (reference sequence). This CDR3 comprises 15 residues.

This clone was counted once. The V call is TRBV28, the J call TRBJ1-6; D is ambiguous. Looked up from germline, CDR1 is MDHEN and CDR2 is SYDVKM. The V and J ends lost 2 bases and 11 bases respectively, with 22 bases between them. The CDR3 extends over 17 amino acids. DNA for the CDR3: TGTGCCAGCAGTTTAGATCCTCGGGTCTTTCTTCTTGCACCCCTCCACTTT. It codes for CASSLDPRVFLLAPLHF.

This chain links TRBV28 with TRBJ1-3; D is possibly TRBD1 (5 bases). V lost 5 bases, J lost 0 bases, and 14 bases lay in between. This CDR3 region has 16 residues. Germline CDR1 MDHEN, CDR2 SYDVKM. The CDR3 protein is CASSKQGLSSGNTIYF. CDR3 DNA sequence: TGTGCCAGCAGTAAGCAGGGCCTGAGCTCTGGAAACACCATATATTTT.

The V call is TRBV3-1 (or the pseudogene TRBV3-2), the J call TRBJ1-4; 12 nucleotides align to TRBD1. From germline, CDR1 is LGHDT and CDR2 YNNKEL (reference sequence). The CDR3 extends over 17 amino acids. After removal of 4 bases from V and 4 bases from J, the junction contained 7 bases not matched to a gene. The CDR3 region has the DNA TGTGCCAGCAGCCCACGGGACAGGGGGCAGGGTAATGAAAAACTGTTTTTT. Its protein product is CASSPRDRGQGNEKLFF.

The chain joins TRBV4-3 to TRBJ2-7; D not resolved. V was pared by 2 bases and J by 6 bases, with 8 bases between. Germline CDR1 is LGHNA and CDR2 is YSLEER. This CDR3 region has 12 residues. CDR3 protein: CASSQRGSEQYV. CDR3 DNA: TGCGCCAGCAGCCAAAGAGGTTCCGAGCAGTACGTC.

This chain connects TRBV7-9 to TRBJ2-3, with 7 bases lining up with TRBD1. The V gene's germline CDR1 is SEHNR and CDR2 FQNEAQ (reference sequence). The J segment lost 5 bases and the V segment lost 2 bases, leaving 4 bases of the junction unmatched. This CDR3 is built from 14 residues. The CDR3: CASSLRQGLDTQYF. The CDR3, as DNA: TGTGCCAGCAGCTTAAGACAGGGTCTAGATACGCAGTATTTT. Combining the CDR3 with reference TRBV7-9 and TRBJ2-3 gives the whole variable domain DTGVSQNPRHKITKRGQNVTFRCDPISEHNRLYWYRQTLGQGPEFLTYFQNEAQLEKSRLLSDRFSAERPKGSFSTLEIQRTEQGDSAMYLCASSLRQGLDTQYFGPGTRLTVL.

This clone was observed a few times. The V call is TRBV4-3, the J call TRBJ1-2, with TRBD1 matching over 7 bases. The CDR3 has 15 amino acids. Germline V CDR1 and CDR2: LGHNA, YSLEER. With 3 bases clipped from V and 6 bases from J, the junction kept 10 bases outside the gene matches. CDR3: CASSQGRTGFNGYTF. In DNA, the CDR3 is TGCGCCAGCAGCCAGGGAAGGACAGGCTTTAATGGCTACACCTTC.

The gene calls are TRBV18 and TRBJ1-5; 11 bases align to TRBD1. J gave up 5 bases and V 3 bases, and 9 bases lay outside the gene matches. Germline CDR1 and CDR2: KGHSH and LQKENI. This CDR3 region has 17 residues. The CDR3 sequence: CASSPRGLDRGHQPQHF. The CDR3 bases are TGTGCCAGCTCACCGCGCGGACTGGACAGGGGGCATCAGCCCCAGCATTTT.

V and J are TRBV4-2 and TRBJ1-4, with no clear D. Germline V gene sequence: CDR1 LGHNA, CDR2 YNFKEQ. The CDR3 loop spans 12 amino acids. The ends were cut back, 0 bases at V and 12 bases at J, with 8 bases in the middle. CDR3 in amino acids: CASSQDRDELFF. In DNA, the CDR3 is TGTGCCAGCAGCCAAGATCGGGATGAACTGTTTTTT.

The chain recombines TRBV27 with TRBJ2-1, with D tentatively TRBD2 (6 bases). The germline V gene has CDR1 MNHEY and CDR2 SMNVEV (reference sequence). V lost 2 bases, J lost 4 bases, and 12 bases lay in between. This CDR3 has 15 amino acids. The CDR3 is CASSLVPLAYNEQFF. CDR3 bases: TGTGCCAGCAGTTTAGTCCCGCTAGCGTACAATGAGCAGTTCTTC.

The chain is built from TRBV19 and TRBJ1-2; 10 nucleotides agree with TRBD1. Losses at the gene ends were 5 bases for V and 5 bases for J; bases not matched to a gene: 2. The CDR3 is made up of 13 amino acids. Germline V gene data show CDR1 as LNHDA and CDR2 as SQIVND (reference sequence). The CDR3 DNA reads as TGTGCCAGTAGTTGGGACAGGGGTTATGGCTACACCTTC. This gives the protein CASSWDRGYGYTF.

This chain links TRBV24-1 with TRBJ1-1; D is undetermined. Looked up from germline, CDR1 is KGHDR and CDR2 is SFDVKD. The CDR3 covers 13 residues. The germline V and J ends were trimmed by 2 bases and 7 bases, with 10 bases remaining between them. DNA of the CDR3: TGTGCCACCAGTGATTCCCGGTCTCGTGAAGCTTTCTTT. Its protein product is CATSDSRSREAFF.

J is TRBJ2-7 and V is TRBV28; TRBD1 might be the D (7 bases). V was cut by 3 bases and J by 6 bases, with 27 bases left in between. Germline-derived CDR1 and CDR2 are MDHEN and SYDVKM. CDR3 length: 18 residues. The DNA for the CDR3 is TGTGCCAGCAGTTTCGGGGGACATCAGGGGGTTGAACTCACCGAGCAGTACGTC. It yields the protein CASSFGGHQGVELTEQYV.

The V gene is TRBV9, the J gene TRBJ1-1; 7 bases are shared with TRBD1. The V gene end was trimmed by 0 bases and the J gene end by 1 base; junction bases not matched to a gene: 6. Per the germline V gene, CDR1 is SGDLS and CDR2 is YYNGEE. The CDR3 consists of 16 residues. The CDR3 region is CASSVGSTGPNTEAFF. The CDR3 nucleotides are TGTGCCAGCAGCGTAGGTTCGACAGGGCCGAACACTGAAGCTTTCTTT. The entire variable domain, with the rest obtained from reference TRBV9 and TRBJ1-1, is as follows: DSGVTQTPKHLITATGQRVTLRCSPRSGDLSVYWYQQSLDQGLQFLIQYYNGEERAKGNILERFSAQQFPDLHSELNLSSLELGDSALYFCASSVGSTGPNTEAFFGQGTRLTVV.

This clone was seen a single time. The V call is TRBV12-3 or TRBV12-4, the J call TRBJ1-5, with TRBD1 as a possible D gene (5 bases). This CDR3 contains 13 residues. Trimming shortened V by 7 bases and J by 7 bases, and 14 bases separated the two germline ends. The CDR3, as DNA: TGTGCCAGCACGTGGGGGGGTTCACAGCCCCAGCATTTT. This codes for CASTWGGSQPQHF.

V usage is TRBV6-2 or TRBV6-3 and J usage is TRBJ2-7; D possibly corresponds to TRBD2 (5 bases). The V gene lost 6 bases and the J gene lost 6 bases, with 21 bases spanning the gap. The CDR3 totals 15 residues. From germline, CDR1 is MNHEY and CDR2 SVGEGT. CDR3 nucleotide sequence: TGTGCCAGCAGCCGAATACTTACCGGGAAAACCGAGCAGTACGTC. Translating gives CASSRILTGKTEQYV.

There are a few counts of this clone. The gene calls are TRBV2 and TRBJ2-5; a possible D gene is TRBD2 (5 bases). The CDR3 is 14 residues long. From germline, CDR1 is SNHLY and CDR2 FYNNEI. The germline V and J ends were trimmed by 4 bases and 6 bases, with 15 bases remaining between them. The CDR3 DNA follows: TGTGCCAGCAGTGCAGTCGCGGGCACTCAGACCCAGTACTTC. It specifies CASSAVAGTQTQYF. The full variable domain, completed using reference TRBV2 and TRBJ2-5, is EPEVTQTPSHQVTQMGQEVILRCVPISNHLYFYWYRQILGQKVEFLVSFYNNEISEKSEIFDDQFSVERPDGSNFTLKIRSTKLEDSAMYFCASSAVAGTQTQYFGPGTRLLVL.

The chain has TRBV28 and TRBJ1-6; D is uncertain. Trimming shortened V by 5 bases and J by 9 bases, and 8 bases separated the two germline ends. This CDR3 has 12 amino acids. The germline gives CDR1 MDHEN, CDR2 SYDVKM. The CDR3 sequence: CASSGASSPLHF. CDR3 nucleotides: TGTGCCAGCAGTGGAGCTTCTTCACCCCTCCACTTT.

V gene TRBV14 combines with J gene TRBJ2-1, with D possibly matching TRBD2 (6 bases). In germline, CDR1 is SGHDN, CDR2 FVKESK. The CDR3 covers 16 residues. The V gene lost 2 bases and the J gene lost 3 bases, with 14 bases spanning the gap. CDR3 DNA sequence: TGTGCCAGCAGCCAATGGGTAGCGGAATACTACAATGAGCAGTTCTTC. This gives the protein CASSQWVAEYYNEQFF.

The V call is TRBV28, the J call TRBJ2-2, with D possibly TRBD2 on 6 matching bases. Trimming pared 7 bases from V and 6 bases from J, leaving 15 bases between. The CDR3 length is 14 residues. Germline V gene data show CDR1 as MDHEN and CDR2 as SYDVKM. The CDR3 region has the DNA TGTGCCAGCACCTACCCCGGGGGACCCGGGGAGCTGTTTTTT. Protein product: CASTYPGGPGELFF.

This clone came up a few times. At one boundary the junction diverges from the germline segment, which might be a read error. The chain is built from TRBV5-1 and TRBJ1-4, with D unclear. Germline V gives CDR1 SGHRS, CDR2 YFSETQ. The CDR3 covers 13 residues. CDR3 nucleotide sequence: TGCGCCAGCCGCTTAGGCGGAAATGAAAAACTGTTTTTT. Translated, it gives CASRLGGNEKLFF.

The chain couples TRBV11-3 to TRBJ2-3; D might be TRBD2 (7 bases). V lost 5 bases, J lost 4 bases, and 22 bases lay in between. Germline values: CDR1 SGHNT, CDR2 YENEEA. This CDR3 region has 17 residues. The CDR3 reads CASSGRLGKGGSDTQYF. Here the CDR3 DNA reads TGTGCCAGCAGCGGCCGCCTTGGCAAGGGGGGGTCAGATACGCAGTATTTT.

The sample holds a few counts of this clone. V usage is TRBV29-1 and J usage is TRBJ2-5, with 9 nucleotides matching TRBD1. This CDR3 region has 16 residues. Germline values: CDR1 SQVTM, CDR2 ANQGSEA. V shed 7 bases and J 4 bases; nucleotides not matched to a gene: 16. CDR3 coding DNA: TGCAGCGCCCGGGGGGTACGGACAGGGGACGGAGAGACCCAGTACTTC. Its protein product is CSARGVRTGDGETQYF.

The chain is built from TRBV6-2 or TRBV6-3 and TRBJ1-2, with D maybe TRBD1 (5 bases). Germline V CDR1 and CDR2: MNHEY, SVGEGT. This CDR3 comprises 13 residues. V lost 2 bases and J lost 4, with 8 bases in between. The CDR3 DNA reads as TGTGCCAGCAGTTACGACAGCATCTATGGCTACACCTTC. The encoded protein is CASSYDSIYGYTF.

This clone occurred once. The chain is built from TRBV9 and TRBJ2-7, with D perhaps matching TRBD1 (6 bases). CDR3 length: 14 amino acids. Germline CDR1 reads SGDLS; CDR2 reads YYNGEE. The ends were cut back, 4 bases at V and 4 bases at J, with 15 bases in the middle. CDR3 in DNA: TGTGCCAGCAGCCCCAAAACCAGGGGTTACGAGCAGTACGTC. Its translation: CASSPKTRGYEQYV.

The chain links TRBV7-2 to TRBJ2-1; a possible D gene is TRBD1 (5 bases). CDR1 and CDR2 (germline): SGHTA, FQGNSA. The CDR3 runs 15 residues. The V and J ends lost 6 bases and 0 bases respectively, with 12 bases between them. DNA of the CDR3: TGTGCCAGCAGGACAGATTTAAGCTCCTACAATGAGCAGTTCTTC. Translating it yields CASRTDLSSYNEQFF.